This T cell receptor (beta chain) is drawn from a study of blood T cell repertoires in COVID-19. Overall study context: Whether acute or convalescent, the COVID-19 samples came from the United States, Italy and Spain.

Assay: immunoSEQ multiplex PCR; the TCRdb copy retains only in-frame clones and omits some. This sample has some 190,000 clones, with 80% found just once. This TCR was recovered from a man aged 60 to 69 with acute or convalescent COVID-19. Sequenced material: peripheral blood.

CDR3 nucleotides: TGTGCCAGCAGCCCGGGGTGGGACTATGGCTACACCTTC. This sequence encodes CASSPGWDYGYTF. The chain couples TRBV3-1 (or the pseudogene TRBV3-2) to TRBJ1-2; no definite D call. Germline-derived CDR1 and CDR2 are LGHDT and YNNKEL (reference sequence). The CDR3 length is 13 residues. Trimming stripped 4 bases from V and 3 bases from J, with 9 bases between.